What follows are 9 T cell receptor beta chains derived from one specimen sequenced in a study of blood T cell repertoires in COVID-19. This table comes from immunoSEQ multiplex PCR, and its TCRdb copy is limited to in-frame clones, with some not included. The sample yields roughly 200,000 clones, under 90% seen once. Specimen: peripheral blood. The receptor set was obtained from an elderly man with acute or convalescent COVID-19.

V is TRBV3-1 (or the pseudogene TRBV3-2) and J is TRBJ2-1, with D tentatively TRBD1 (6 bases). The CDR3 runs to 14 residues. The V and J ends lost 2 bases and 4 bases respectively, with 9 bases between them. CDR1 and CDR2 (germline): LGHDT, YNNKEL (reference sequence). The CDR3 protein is CASSQTGPYNEQFF. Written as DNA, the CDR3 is TGTGCCAGCAGCCAAACAGGGCCGTACAATGAGCAGTTCTTC.

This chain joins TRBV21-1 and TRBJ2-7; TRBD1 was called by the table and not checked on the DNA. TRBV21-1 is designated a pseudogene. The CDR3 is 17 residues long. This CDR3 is CASSMGQRLRFNYEQYV. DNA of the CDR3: TGTGCCAGCAGCATGGGACAGAGGCTTCGTTTTAACTACGAGCAGTACGTC.

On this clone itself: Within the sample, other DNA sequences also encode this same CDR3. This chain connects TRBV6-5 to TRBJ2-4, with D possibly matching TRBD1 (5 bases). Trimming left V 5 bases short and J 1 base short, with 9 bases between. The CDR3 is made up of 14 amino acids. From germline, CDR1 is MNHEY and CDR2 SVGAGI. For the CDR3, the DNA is TGTGCCAGCAGTCCAGGGTTGGCCAAAAACATTCAGTACTTC. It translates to CASSPGLAKNIQYF.

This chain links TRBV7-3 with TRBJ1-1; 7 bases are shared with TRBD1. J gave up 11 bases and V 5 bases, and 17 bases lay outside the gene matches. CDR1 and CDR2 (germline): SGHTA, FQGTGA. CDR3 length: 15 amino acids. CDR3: CASSPSTGLGERAFF. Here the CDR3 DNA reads TGTGCCAGCAGCCCTTCGACAGGGCTCGGAGAGCGCGCTTTCTTT.

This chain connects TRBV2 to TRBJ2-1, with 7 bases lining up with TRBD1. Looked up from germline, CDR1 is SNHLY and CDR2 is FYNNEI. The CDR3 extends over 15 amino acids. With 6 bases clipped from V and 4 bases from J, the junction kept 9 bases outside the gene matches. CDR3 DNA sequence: TGTGCCAGCAGCTTAACAGGGGTGGTATACAATGAGCAGTTCTTC. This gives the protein CASSLTGVVYNEQFF. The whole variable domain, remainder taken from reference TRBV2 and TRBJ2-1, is EPEVTQTPSHQVTQMGQEVILRCVPISNHLYFYWYRQILGQKVEFLVSFYNNEISEKSEIFDDQFSVERPDGSNFTLKIRSTKLEDSAMYFCASSLTGVVYNEQFFGPGTRLTVL.

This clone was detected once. The CDR3 DNA is TGTGCCAGCAGCCAAGACCGGACATCCAATAGGTACTACGAGCAGTACGTC. This gives the protein CASSQDRTSNRYYEQYV. The V gene is TRBV14, the J gene TRBJ2-7; TRBD1 is a possible D gene (5 bases). The V end lost 0 bases, the J end lost 3 bases, and 18 bases lay between the germline ends. From germline, CDR1 is SGHDN and CDR2 FVKESK. This CDR3 spans 17 amino acids.

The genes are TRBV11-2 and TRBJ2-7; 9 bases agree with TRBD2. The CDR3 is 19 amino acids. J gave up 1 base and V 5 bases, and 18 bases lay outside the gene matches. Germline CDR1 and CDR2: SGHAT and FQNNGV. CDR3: CASSLTGHRGAGGSYEQYF. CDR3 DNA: TGTGCCAGCAGCCTCACGGGACACCGGGGGGCGGGAGGGTCCTACGAGCAGTACTTC.

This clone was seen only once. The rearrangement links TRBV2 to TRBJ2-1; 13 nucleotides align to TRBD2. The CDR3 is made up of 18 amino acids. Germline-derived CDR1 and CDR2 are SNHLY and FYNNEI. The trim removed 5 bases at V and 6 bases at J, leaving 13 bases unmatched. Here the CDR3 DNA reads TGTGCCAGCAGTCATCTACCAGGGACTAGCGGGACCGTCAATGAGCAGTTCTTC. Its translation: CASSHLPGTSGTVNEQFF.

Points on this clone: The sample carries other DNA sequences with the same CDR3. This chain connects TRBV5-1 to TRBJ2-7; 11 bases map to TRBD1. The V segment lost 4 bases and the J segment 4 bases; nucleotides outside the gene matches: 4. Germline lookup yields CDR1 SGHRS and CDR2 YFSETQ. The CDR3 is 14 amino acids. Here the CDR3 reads CASSKGQGGYEQYF. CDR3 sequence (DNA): TGCGCCAGCAGCAAGGGACAGGGGGGTTACGAGCAGTACTTC.